The T cell receptor (beta chain) under discussion was sequenced for a study of cytomegalovirus exposure and HLA in healthy donors. Both 60 Vbeta primers and 13 Jbeta primers went into the PCR. Method: immunoSEQ multiplex PCR; TCRdb's copy keeps in-frame clones and lacks some. The table lists 150,000 to 200,000 clones, 82% of them singletons, with about 1.8% in the top ten. About this clone itself: Its antigen is currently unknown.

Study conclusions and caveats: Indistinguishable V segments such as TRBV6-2 and TRBV6-3 were excluded.

V was clipped by 0 bases and J by 0 bases; unmatched bases: 5. Per germline, CDR1 GTSNPN and CDR2 SVGIG (reference sequence). The CDR3 runs 16 residues. The source is a woman aged 18-29 years in good health and CMV-seronegative. The sequencing sample was made of PBMCs. The chain couples TRBV30 to TRBJ2-3; TRBD2 matches at 8 bases. The CDR3 region has the DNA TGTGCCTGGAGTGTACGGGGGGGTTTTAGCACAGATACGCAGTATTTT. It encodes CAWSVRGGFSTDTQYF.